These T cell receptor beta chains were read from a single sample in a study of T cell responses to AZD1222 COVID-19 vaccine. Clones were read by immunoSEQ multiplex PCR, and TCRdb kept only the in-frame ones, dropping some. The table lists 150,000 to 200,000 clones, more than 85% of them singletons. The material was peripheral blood, obtained on day 0 of AZD1222 vaccination. Every receptor here comes from an adult in good health. Both conserved end residues are part of each CDR3. Each record gives: CDR3 DNA, CDR3 protein, CDR3 length, clone size, V gene, J gene, D gene. D genes are given only for firm matches. A row's size may be missing; if present it is once, few, many or a size class.

DNA: TGTGCCAGCAGCGAATTAGACCCCTACAATGAGCAGTTCTTC
CDR3: CASSELDPYNEQFF
length: 14
size: -
V: TRBV7-3
J: TRBJ2-1
D: -

DNA: TGTGCCAGCAGATCAAATAGCGGGAGGGGGAAAAACAATGAGCAGTTCTTC
CDR3: CASRSNSGRGKNNEQFF
length: 17
size: -
V: TRBV7-3
J: TRBJ2-1
D: TRBD2

DNA: TGTGCCAGCAGATACACTGAAGCTTTCTTT
CDR3: CASRYTEAFF
length: 10
size: -
V: TRBV6-5
J: TRBJ1-1
D: -

DNA: TGTGCCAGCGCGACAGGTAATCAGCCCCAGCATTTT
CDR3: CASATGNQPQHF
length: 12
size: -
V: TRBV3-1/TRBV3-2
J: TRBJ1-5
D: -

DNA: TGTGCCAGCAGCTCTGGACAGGGGCAAGAGACCCAGTACTTC
CDR3: CASSSGQGQETQYF
length: 14
size: -
V: TRBV7-2
J: TRBJ2-5
D: TRBD1

DNA: TGTGCCAGCAGCTTAAAGGGTCGGGGCAATCAGCCCCAGCATTTT
CDR3: CASSLKGRGNQPQHF
length: 15
size: -
V: TRBV7-9
J: TRBJ1-5
D: -

DNA: TGCGCCAGCAGCTTGGGAGGGACAGGGGGCGCTTTTTCCCACGAGCAGTACTTC
CDR3: CASSLGGTGGAFSHEQYF
length: 18
size: -
V: TRBV5-1
J: TRBJ2-7
D: TRBD1

DNA: TGTGCCTGGCAACAGGGCTCGGGCACTGAAGCTTTCTTT
CDR3: CAWQQGSGTEAFF
length: 13
size: -
V: TRBV30
J: TRBJ1-1
D: -

DNA: TGTGCCAGCATAGGGGGCGCGGGGGACACTGAAGCTTTCTTT
CDR3: CASIGGAGDTEAFF
length: 14
size: -
V: TRBV2
J: TRBJ1-1
D: TRBD1

DNA: TGTGCCAGCAGTTACGGGACACGGAACACTGAAGCTTTCTTT
CDR3: CASSYGTRNTEAFF
length: 14
size: -
V: TRBV6-5
J: TRBJ1-1
D: -

DNA: TGTGCCAGCAGCTTAGGTGGGACAGGTGCCTACAATGAGCAGTTCTTC
CDR3: CASSLGGTGAYNEQFF
length: 16
size: -
V: TRBV13
J: TRBJ2-1
D: TRBD1

DNA: TGTGCCAGCAGTCCCCCCGGACAGGGGGGCTATGGCTACACCTTC
CDR3: CASSPPGQGGYGYTF
length: 15
size: -
V: TRBV27
J: TRBJ1-2
D: TRBD1

DNA: TGTGCCAGCAGCTTAGATGTGCTAGCGGGCCCTCGTGGGGAGCTGTTTTTT
CDR3: CASSLDVLAGPRGELFF
length: 17
size: -
V: TRBV11-3
J: TRBJ2-2
D: TRBD2

DNA: TGTGCCAGCAGTGAGCTTGGAGGACCCGGAAACACCATATATTTT
CDR3: CASSELGGPGNTIYF
length: 15
size: few
V: TRBV2
J: TRBJ1-3
D: -

DNA: TGTGCCAGCAGCCAACAGGTTGCAACTAATGAAAAACTGTTTTTT
CDR3: CASSQQVATNEKLFF
length: 15
size: -
V: TRBV3-1/TRBV3-2
J: TRBJ1-4
D: -

DNA: TGTGCCAGCAGCCAGTTCCCTGGCCTAGCGGGGGTAAGAGCAGATACGCAGTATTTT
CDR3: CASSQFPGLAGVRADTQYF
length: 19
size: -
V: TRBV3-1/TRBV3-2
J: TRBJ2-3
D: TRBD2

DNA: TGTGCCAGCAGCTTAGCAGGAGACTACGAGCAGTACTTC
CDR3: CASSLAGDYEQYF
length: 13
size: once
V: TRBV11-3
J: TRBJ2-7
D: -

DNA: TGTGCCAGTAGTGGTGAAGGGTATAGAAATCAGCCCCAGCATTTT
CDR3: CASSGEGYRNQPQHF
length: 15
size: -
V: TRBV19
J: TRBJ1-5
D: -

DNA: TGTGCCAGCAGCCAAGTCGGCCCCTACGAGCAGTACTTC
CDR3: CASSQVGPYEQYF
length: 13
size: -
V: TRBV3-1/TRBV3-2
J: TRBJ2-7
D: -

DNA: TGCGCCAGCAGCTTGGTCAACGAGCAGTACTTC
CDR3: CASSLVNEQYF
length: 11
size: -
V: TRBV5-1
J: TRBJ2-7
D: -

DNA: TGTGCCAGCGCTGGGGGGGACGAGCAGTACTTC
CDR3: CASAGGDEQYF
length: 11
size: -
V: TRBV5-7
J: TRBJ2-7
D: TRBD2

DNA: TGTGCCAGCAGTTCTAGTTGGGACGGCTCACCCCTCCACTTT
CDR3: CASSSSWDGSPLHF
length: 14
size: -
V: TRBV28
J: TRBJ1-6
D: -

DNA: TGTGCCAGCACACCCGCGGGGGTGAGGGTCGAGACCCAGTACTTC
CDR3: CASTPAGVRVETQYF
length: 15
size: -
V: TRBV7-2
J: TRBJ2-5
D: TRBD2

DNA: TGTGCCAGCAGCTTACCAGGCGAGCAGTACTTC
CDR3: CASSLPGEQYF
length: 11
size: -
V: TRBV11-2
J: TRBJ2-7
D: -

DNA: TGTGCCAGCAGTGAACAGACCGCGCGGGAGCAGTACTTC
CDR3: CASSEQTAREQYF
length: 13
size: -
V: TRBV6-1
J: TRBJ2-7
D: -